A selection of T cell receptor beta chains follows, all from one sample in a study of response to subunit inactivated influenza vaccine. Each CDR3 protein gets one entry after TCRdb re-called the RT-PCR reads with MiXCR. Of 530,000 or so distinct CDR3 sequences in the sample, 14% are singletons; the top ten hold roughly 11%. The input for sequencing was PBMCs from blood, taken about 13 days after vaccination. The receptors here all came from a man aged 50 to 60 who received an inactivated influenza vaccine. CDR3s include the opening cysteine and the closing phenylalanine or tryptophan. D genes are given only for firm matches. Clone size appears in some rows only: once, few, many, or a class for an expanded clone.

d_gene: -
v_gene: TRBV7-3
abundance: -
j_gene: TRBJ1-6
CDR3aa: CASSRGLANSPLHF
CDR3nt: TGTGCCAGCAGCAGGGGTCTTGCGAATTCACCCCTCCACTTT

d_gene: -
v_gene: TRBV5-1
abundance: -
j_gene: TRBJ2-1
CDR3aa: CASSLYPDEQFF
CDR3nt: TGCGCCAGCAGCTTGTACCCTGATGAGCAGTTCTTC

d_gene: TRBD1
v_gene: TRBV9
abundance: few
j_gene: TRBJ1-1
CDR3aa: CASSRGTGASTFF
CDR3nt: TGTGCCAGCAGCAGAGGGACAGGGGCCTCAACTTTCTTT

d_gene: -
v_gene: TRBV9
abundance: few
j_gene: TRBJ1-1
CDR3aa: CASSALSGLNTEAFF
CDR3nt: TGTGCCAGCAGCGCTTTATCAGGACTGAACACTGAAGCTTTCTTT

d_gene: -
v_gene: TRBV24-1
abundance: -
j_gene: TRBJ2-1
CDR3aa: CATGRDSADEQFF
CDR3nt: TGTGCCACCGGGCGGGACTCTGCAGATGAGCAGTTCTTC

d_gene: TRBD2
v_gene: TRBV28
abundance: few
j_gene: TRBJ2-7
CDR3aa: CASSLPGGRVPYEQYF
CDR3nt: TGTGCCAGCAGTCTTCCGGGCGGGAGAGTCCCCTACGAGCAGTACTTC

d_gene: -
v_gene: TRBV9
abundance: -
j_gene: TRBJ1-6
CDR3aa: CASSVSGMGSYNSPLHF
CDR3nt: TGTGCCAGCAGCGTATCCGGGATGGGATCCTATAATTCACCCCTCCACTTT

d_gene: TRBD1
v_gene: TRBV5-1
abundance: -
j_gene: TRBJ1-2
CDR3aa: CASSSQGQGAHYGYTF
CDR3nt: TGCGCCAGCAGCTCTCAAGGACAGGGTGCGCACTATGGCTACACCTTC

d_gene: -
v_gene: TRBV12-3/TRBV12-4
abundance: few
j_gene: TRBJ2-1
CDR3aa: CASSPQSDLAGEQFF
CDR3nt: TGTGCCAGCAGTCCCCAGTCCGACTTGGCGGGGGAGCAGTTCTTC

d_gene: -
v_gene: TRBV6-5
abundance: few
j_gene: TRBJ2-3
CDR3aa: CASSYNLQGPRNTQYF
CDR3nt: TGTGCCAGCAGTTACAACCTACAGGGTCCGAGGAATACGCAGTATTTT

d_gene: -
v_gene: TRBV7-3
abundance: few
j_gene: TRBJ2-5
CDR3aa: CASSFTKTQYF
CDR3nt: TGTGCCAGCAGCTTCACGAAGACCCAGTACTTC

d_gene: -
v_gene: TRBV12-3/TRBV12-4
abundance: few
j_gene: TRBJ2-3
CDR3aa: CASSSGQRRDTDTQYF
CDR3nt: TGTGCCAGCAGCTCGGGCCAGCGGAGGGACACAGATACGCAGTATTTT

d_gene: -
v_gene: TRBV20-1
abundance: many
j_gene: TRBJ1-2
CDR3aa: CSAKALSRTAYGYTF
CDR3nt: TGCAGTGCTAAAGCGTTGAGTCGGACGGCCTATGGCTACACCTTC

d_gene: TRBD1
v_gene: TRBV5-5
abundance: few
j_gene: TRBJ2-2
CDR3aa: CASSPGTGGLTGELFF
CDR3nt: TGTGCCAGCAGCCCGGGGACAGGGGGTCTAACCGGGGAGCTGTTTTTT

d_gene: -
v_gene: TRBV6-6
abundance: few
j_gene: TRBJ2-2
CDR3aa: CASSYYITGELFF
CDR3nt: TGTGCCAGCAGTTACTACATCACCGGGGAGCTGTTTTTT

d_gene: -
v_gene: TRBV6-4
abundance: -
j_gene: TRBJ2-1
CDR3aa: CASSEDSGREQFF
CDR3nt: TGTGCCAGCAGTGAAGACTCGGGGCGGGAGCAGTTCTTC

d_gene: TRBD2
v_gene: TRBV28
abundance: few
j_gene: TRBJ2-1
CDR3aa: CASSYLAGGRYEQFF
CDR3nt: TGTGCCAGCAGTTATCTAGCGGGGGGACGGTATGAGCAGTTCTTC

d_gene: -
v_gene: TRBV7-2
abundance: few
j_gene: TRBJ2-1
CDR3aa: CASSRSPSVSYNEQFF
CDR3nt: TGTGCCAGCAGCCGAAGCCCTAGCGTGAGCTACAATGAGCAGTTCTTC

d_gene: -
v_gene: TRBV20-1
abundance: few
j_gene: TRBJ2-7
CDR3aa: CSARAGSGSYEQYF
CDR3nt: TGCAGTGCTAGGGCGGGTAGCGGCTCCTACGAGCAGTACTTC

d_gene: -
v_gene: TRBV5-1
abundance: -
j_gene: TRBJ2-3
CDR3aa: CASSLSRGAIDTQYF
CDR3nt: TGCGCCAGCAGCCTATCTCGCGGGGCCATAGATACGCAGTATTTT

d_gene: -
v_gene: TRBV6-6
abundance: -
j_gene: TRBJ2-1
CDR3aa: CASSYRVNEQFF
CDR3nt: TGTGCCAGCAGTTACAGGGTAAATGAGCAGTTCTTC

d_gene: -
v_gene: TRBV20-1
abundance: -
j_gene: TRBJ2-2
CDR3aa: CSARGGLGELFF
CDR3nt: TGCAGTGCTAGAGGAGGCCTCGGGGAGCTGTTTTTT

d_gene: -
v_gene: TRBV7-2
abundance: few
j_gene: TRBJ1-1
CDR3aa: CASSWMGGNTEAFF
CDR3nt: TGTGCCAGCAGCTGGATGGGGGGGAACACTGAAGCTTTCTTT

d_gene: TRBD1
v_gene: TRBV4-1
abundance: few
j_gene: TRBJ2-2
CDR3aa: CASSQLPTGTVETGELFF
CDR3nt: TGCGCCAGCAGCCAACTCCCGACAGGGACGGTGGAAACCGGGGAGCTGTTTTTT

d_gene: TRBD2
v_gene: TRBV7-9
abundance: -
j_gene: TRBJ2-1
CDR3aa: CASSPVAGAINEQFF
CDR3nt: TGTGCCAGCAGCCCCGTAGCGGGAGCGATCAATGAGCAGTTCTTC

d_gene: TRBD2
v_gene: TRBV5-1
abundance: -
j_gene: TRBJ2-5
CDR3aa: CASTYSPAGGGETQYF
CDR3nt: TGCGCCAGCACCTATTCACCAGCGGGGGGCGGGGAGACCCAGTACTTC

d_gene: -
v_gene: TRBV27
abundance: -
j_gene: TRBJ2-7
CDR3aa: CASTFSGTSAYEQYF
CDR3nt: TGTGCCAGCACCTTTTCCGGGACCTCTGCCTACGAGCAGTACTTC

d_gene: -
v_gene: TRBV9
abundance: -
j_gene: TRBJ2-5
CDR3aa: CASSVAREETQYF
CDR3nt: TGTGCCAGCAGCGTAGCCAGGGAAGAGACCCAGTACTTC

d_gene: -
v_gene: TRBV29-1
abundance: few
j_gene: TRBJ2-3
CDR3aa: CSVAGGASTDTQYF
CDR3nt: TGCAGCGTTGCTGGGGGAGCCAGCACAGATACGCAGTATTTT

d_gene: TRBD1
v_gene: TRBV30
abundance: -
j_gene: TRBJ2-5
CDR3aa: CAWSRDRGRETQYF
CDR3nt: TGTGCCTGGAGTCGGGACAGGGGGCGGGAGACCCAGTACTTC

d_gene: TRBD1
v_gene: TRBV7-2
abundance: -
j_gene: TRBJ2-5
CDR3aa: CASSLAGQHGTQYF
CDR3nt: TGTGCCAGCAGCTTAGCGGGACAGCATGGGACCCAGTACTTC

d_gene: -
v_gene: TRBV6-2/TRBV6-3
abundance: -
j_gene: TRBJ2-3
CDR3aa: CASSYSIDTQYF
CDR3nt: TGTGCCAGCAGTTACTCGATAGATACGCAGTATTTT

d_gene: -
v_gene: TRBV3-1
abundance: -
j_gene: TRBJ2-7
CDR3aa: CASSQVQGKKDEQYF
CDR3nt: TGTGCCAGCAGCCAAGTACAGGGTAAGAAGGACGAGCAGTACTTC

d_gene: -
v_gene: TRBV4-3
abundance: few
j_gene: TRBJ2-2
CDR3aa: CASSQVLTGELFF
CDR3nt: TGCGCCAGCAGCCAAGTTCTGACCGGGGAGCTGTTTTTT

d_gene: -
v_gene: TRBV7-2
abundance: many
j_gene: TRBJ1-5
CDR3aa: CASSLDSQPQHF
CDR3nt: TGTGCCAGCAGCTTAGACTCTCAGCCCCAGCATTTT

d_gene: TRBD2
v_gene: TRBV2
abundance: many
j_gene: TRBJ2-1
CDR3aa: CASSEDAGAYNEQFF
CDR3nt: TGTGCCAGCAGTGAAGACGCGGGAGCCTACAATGAGCAGTTCTTC

d_gene: TRBD2
v_gene: TRBV7-2
abundance: -
j_gene: TRBJ2-1
CDR3aa: CASSLVGSGRGWGEQFF
CDR3nt: TGTGCCAGCAGCTTAGTAGGTAGCGGGAGGGGCTGGGGTGAGCAGTTCTTC

d_gene: -
v_gene: TRBV3-1
abundance: -
j_gene: TRBJ1-5
CDR3aa: CASSRTPNQPQHF
CDR3nt: TGTGCCAGCTCACGGACACCTAATCAGCCCCAGCATTTT

d_gene: -
v_gene: TRBV10-1
abundance: -
j_gene: TRBJ2-7
CDR3aa: CASSESGLPAEQYF
CDR3nt: TGCGCCAGCAGTGAGTCGGGACTCCCGGCCGAGCAGTACTTC

d_gene: TRBD1
v_gene: TRBV27
abundance: many
j_gene: TRBJ2-7
CDR3aa: CASSLGQNIYEQYF
CDR3nt: TGTGCCAGCAGCTTGGGACAGAATATTTACGAGCAGTACTTC

d_gene: -
v_gene: TRBV4-1
abundance: many
j_gene: TRBJ2-6
CDR3aa: CASSQDRETGANVLTF
CDR3nt: TGCGCCAGCAGCCAAGATCGGGAAACTGGGGCCAACGTCCTGACTTTC

d_gene: -
v_gene: TRBV20-1
abundance: -
j_gene: TRBJ2-7
CDR3aa: CSAREYYEQYF
CDR3nt: TGCAGTGCTAGAGAATACTACGAGCAGTACTTC

d_gene: -
v_gene: TRBV29-1
abundance: few
j_gene: TRBJ1-1
CDR3aa: CSVEFVAVLNTEAFF
CDR3nt: TGCAGCGTTGAATTCGTGGCGGTTTTGAACACTGAAGCTTTCTTT

d_gene: TRBD1
v_gene: TRBV6-1
abundance: once
j_gene: TRBJ2-3
CDR3aa: CASSEGQPLSTDTQYF
CDR3nt: TGTGCCAGCAGTGAGGGACAGCCCCTTAGCACAGATACGCAGTATTTT

d_gene: -
v_gene: TRBV12-3/TRBV12-4
abundance: -
j_gene: TRBJ2-1
CDR3aa: CASSRSTAYNEQFF
CDR3nt: TGTGCCAGCAGTCGAAGCACAGCCTACAATGAGCAGTTCTTC

d_gene: -
v_gene: TRBV5-4
abundance: few
j_gene: TRBJ2-7
CDR3aa: CASSLGGRQGSYEQYF
CDR3nt: TGTGCCAGCAGCTTGGGGGGCAGGCAGGGATCCTACGAGCAGTACTTC

d_gene: TRBD1
v_gene: TRBV5-5
abundance: few
j_gene: TRBJ2-3
CDR3aa: CASGLTGLGTDTQYF
CDR3nt: TGTGCCAGCGGCCTGACAGGGTTGGGCACAGATACGCAGTATTTT

d_gene: -
v_gene: TRBV6-1
abundance: -
j_gene: TRBJ1-2
CDR3aa: CASSERDGLGGYTF
CDR3nt: TGTGCCAGCAGTGAACGGGACGGACTAGGAGGCTACACCTTC

d_gene: -
v_gene: TRBV5-1
abundance: -
j_gene: TRBJ2-5
CDR3aa: CASSLVKPSGVYQETQYF
CDR3nt: TGCGCCAGCAGCTTGGTTAAGCCGTCTGGGGTGTACCAAGAGACCCAGTACTTC

d_gene: -
v_gene: TRBV24-1
abundance: -
j_gene: TRBJ2-5
CDR3aa: CATSDFGNGETQYF
CDR3nt: TGTGCCACCAGTGATTTCGGGAACGGGGAGACCCAGTACTTC

d_gene: TRBD2
v_gene: TRBV2
abundance: -
j_gene: TRBJ2-3
CDR3aa: CASSKTSGNPDTQYF
CDR3nt: TGTGCCAGCAGTAAGACTAGCGGGAATCCAGATACGCAGTATTTT

d_gene: TRBD1
v_gene: TRBV29-1
abundance: few
j_gene: TRBJ2-5
CDR3aa: CSVEAGTAQETQYF
CDR3nt: TGCAGCGTTGAGGCCGGGACAGCCCAAGAGACCCAGTACTTC